This record looks at one T cell receptor (beta chain) sequence and its context. For each sample, template was 600 ng of bulk tumor genomic DNA. Far-apart biopsies, several per primary tumor, were taken during surgery. The patients were newly diagnosed with non-small cell lung cancer, had not been treated, and had curative surgery. For the TCR beta CDR3, multiplex PCR with 32 V and 13 J primers performed the amplification. Using its own MiXCR run on the multiplex PCR reads, TCRdb lists one record per CDR3 protein. The profile shows 10,000 to 13,000 distinct CDR3 sequences, roughly 29% of them singletons. The sample comes from a study of immune heterogeneity within non-small cell lung tumors. V was shortened by 5 bases and J by 6 bases, with 14 bases between the two germline ends. Germline CDR1 reads SGHTA; CDR2 reads FQGNSA. The CDR3 sequence is 14 residues long.

This TCR derives from an older woman with non-small cell lung cancer. The V gene is TRBV7-2, the J gene TRBJ1-5; perhaps TRBD1 as D (5 bases). Input material: lung tumor tissue. CDR3 DNA: TGTGCCAGCAGCCTCGGACACCGCGGTCAGCCCCAGCATTTT. Encoded protein: CASSLGHRGQPQHF. The full variable domain, in which reference TRBV7-2 and TRBJ1-5 provide the parts outside the CDR3, is GAGVSQSPSNKVTEKGKDVELRCDPISGHTALYWYRQSLGQGLEFLIYFQGNSAPDKSGLPSDRFSAERTGGSVSTLTIQRTQQEDSAVYLCASSLGHRGQPQHFGDGTRLSIL.